Included here is one T cell receptor (beta chain) sequence, with context. Its cognate antigen is unknown. Germline assignment: CDR1 SGHAT and CDR2 FQNNGV. Trimming pared 0 bases from V and 5 bases from J, leaving 10 bases between. This CDR3 is built from 14 residues. The entry originates in a study of T-cell memory formation after mild COVID-19. Study-level points and caveats: Pre-infection memory held some responding clones, suggesting pre-existing cross-reactive T cells responded. Of the contracting clones, CD4+ ones lay mainly in CM and EM, and CD8+ ones in EMRA.

TCRalpha and TCRbeta libraries used 5'RACE with constant-segment primers and UMIs. MiXCR was run by TCRdb on the 5' RACE reads, yielding one entry per CDR3 protein. The top ten clones hold 22% of a sample with roughly 300,000 distinct CDR3 sequences, around 15% of them seen once. The receptor was isolated from a man aged 18 to 35 who had mild COVID-19 (a few samples of this study predate the infection). Cell type and time point are not known. The sample was PBMCs or a T cell subset sorted from them (not recorded which). The rearrangement joins TRBV11-2 to TRBJ1-2; D not resolved. The CDR3 sequence: CASSLDPSPYGYTF. CDR3 in DNA: TGTGCCAGCAGCTTAGATCCGTCGCCGTATGGCTACACCTTC. Full variable domain (rest looked up from reference TRBV11-2 and TRBJ1-2): EAGVAQSPRYKIIEKRQSVAFWCNPISGHATLYWYQQILGQGPKLLIQFQNNGVVDDSQLPKDRFSAERLKGVDSTLKIQPAKLEDSAVYLCASSLDPSPYGYTFGSGTRLTVV.